Shown below are 6 T cell receptor beta chains from a single sample sequenced in a study of OX40 agonist ivuxolimab in advanced cancers. Some clones are missing from TCRdb's copy, which holds only in-frame ones; the method was immunoSEQ multiplex PCR. Of tens of thousands of clones in the sample, around 82% were seen once. The sequencing used CD4+ or CD8+ T cells sorted from blood, collected in a trial of the OX40 agonist ivuxolimab. All receptors derive from an adult with an advanced solid tumor such as melanoma, head and neck, liver or kidney cancer.

This clone was found a few times. The genes are TRBV11-3 and TRBJ1-1, with a possible D match to TRBD1 (6 bases). The germline V gene has CDR1 SGHNT and CDR2 YENEEA. V dropped 4 bases and J dropped 3 bases, with 15 bases sitting between them. The CDR3 is 15 residues long. For the CDR3, the DNA is TGTGCCAGCAGCTCACAGGGAATGGTGGACACTGAAGCTTTCTTT. The encoded protein is CASSSQGMVDTEAFF.

V and J are TRBV19 and TRBJ2-2; TRBD2 matches 7 bases. CDR1 and CDR2 from the germline V gene are LNHDA and SQIVND (reference sequence). The CDR3 sequence is 15 residues long. Trimming cost V 4 bases and J 4 bases; bases outside gene matches: 6. This CDR3 is CASSTAGGTTGELFF. The CDR3 bases are TGTGCCAGTAGTACCGCCGGGGGGACCACCGGGGAGCTGTTTTTT.

The rearrangement links TRBV27 to TRBJ2-7; D unresolved. Looked up from germline, CDR1 is MNHEY and CDR2 is SMNVEV (reference sequence). The CDR3 has 14 amino acids. V shed 5 bases and J shed 3 bases, with 14 bases lying between them. CDR3 coding DNA: TGTGCCAGCAGTCACCCGGGCAGTAACTACGAGCAGTACTTC. Its translation is CASSHPGSNYEQYF.

The J gene is TRBJ2-2, the V gene TRBV30, with TRBD2 as a possible D gene (5 bases). The germline V gene encodes CDR1 GTSNPN and CDR2 SVGIG (reference sequence). The V end was cut by 5 bases, the J end by 6 bases, with 16 bases between. The CDR3 spans 14 residues. The CDR3 coding sequence is TGTGCCTGGGGGTGGCTAGCATCATCCGGGGAGCTGTTTTTT. Protein: CAWGWLASSGELFF.

This chain joins TRBV7-3 and TRBJ2-5; no definite D call. The length of the CDR3 is 15 residues. V lost 4 bases, J lost 1 base, and 13 bases lay in between. The germline CDR1 and CDR2 sequences are SGHTA and FQGTGA. DNA of the CDR3: TGTGCCAGCAGCTGGATGATGGGGTTCCAAGAGACCCAGTACTTC. Amino acid sequence: CASSWMMGFQETQYF.

Of note for this clone: The sample holds other DNA sequences that translate to the same CDR3. The CDR3 DNA follows: TGTGCCACCAGCAGAGATCTAAAGGAGAACACTGAAGCTTTCTTT. It specifies CATSRDLKENTEAFF. This rearrangement joins TRBV15 to TRBJ1-1, with D unclear. With 0 bases removed from V and 1 base from J, the gap between germline ends came to 9 bases. The CDR3 is 15 residues long. Germline V gene lookup returns CDR1 LNHNV and CDR2 YYDKDF (reference sequence).